This T cell receptor (beta chain) was profiled in a study of blood T cell repertoires in COVID-19. About the study: COVID-19 samples from acute and convalescent phases originated in the United States, Italy and Spain. PBMCs, B-cell-depleted T cells, or T cells provided the cDNA or gDNA that made up the material.

In the original workflow: Counts of nucleated cells, estimated from reference gene primer amplification, were obtained. The method was immunoSEQ multiplex PCR; TCRdb's version includes in-frame clones alone and lacks a portion of them. V, J and clone size are taken as reported in that table, and D and trimming were inferred from the DNA itself. The table has roughly 50,000 clones, less than 90% seen once. The CDR3 loop spans 13 amino acids. Trimming took off 3 bases at V and 4 bases at J, with 9 bases between the two ends. The germline gives CDR1 ENHRY, CDR2 SYGVKD. The source material was peripheral blood. The source is a woman aged 55-69 years with acute or convalescent COVID-19. The V call is TRBV10-3, the J call TRBJ1-2; the D gene is possibly TRBD1 (5 bases). Here the CDR3 reads CAISDQGAYGYTF. In DNA form, the CDR3 reads TGTGCCATCAGTGACCAGGGCGCCTATGGCTACACCTTC.